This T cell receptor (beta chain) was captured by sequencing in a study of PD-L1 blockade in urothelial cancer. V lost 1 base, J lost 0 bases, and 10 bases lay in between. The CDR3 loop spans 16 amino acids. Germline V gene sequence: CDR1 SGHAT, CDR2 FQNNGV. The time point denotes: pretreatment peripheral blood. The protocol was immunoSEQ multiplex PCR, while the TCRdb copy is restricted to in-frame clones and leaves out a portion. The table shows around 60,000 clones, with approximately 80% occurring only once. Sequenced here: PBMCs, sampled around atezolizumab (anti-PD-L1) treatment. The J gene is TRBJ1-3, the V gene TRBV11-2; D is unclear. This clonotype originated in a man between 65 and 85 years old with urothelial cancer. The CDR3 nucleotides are TGTGCCAGCAGCTTAGGGGCAGCCCTCTCTGGAAACACCATATATTTT. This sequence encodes CASSLGAALSGNTIYF.